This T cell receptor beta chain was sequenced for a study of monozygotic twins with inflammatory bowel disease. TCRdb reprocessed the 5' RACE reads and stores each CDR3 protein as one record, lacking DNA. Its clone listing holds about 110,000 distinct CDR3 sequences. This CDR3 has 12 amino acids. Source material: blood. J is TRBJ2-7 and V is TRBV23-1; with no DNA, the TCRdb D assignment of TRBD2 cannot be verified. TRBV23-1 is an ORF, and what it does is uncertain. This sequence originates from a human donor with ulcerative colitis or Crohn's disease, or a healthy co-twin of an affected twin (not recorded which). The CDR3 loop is CASTLGVHEQYF.